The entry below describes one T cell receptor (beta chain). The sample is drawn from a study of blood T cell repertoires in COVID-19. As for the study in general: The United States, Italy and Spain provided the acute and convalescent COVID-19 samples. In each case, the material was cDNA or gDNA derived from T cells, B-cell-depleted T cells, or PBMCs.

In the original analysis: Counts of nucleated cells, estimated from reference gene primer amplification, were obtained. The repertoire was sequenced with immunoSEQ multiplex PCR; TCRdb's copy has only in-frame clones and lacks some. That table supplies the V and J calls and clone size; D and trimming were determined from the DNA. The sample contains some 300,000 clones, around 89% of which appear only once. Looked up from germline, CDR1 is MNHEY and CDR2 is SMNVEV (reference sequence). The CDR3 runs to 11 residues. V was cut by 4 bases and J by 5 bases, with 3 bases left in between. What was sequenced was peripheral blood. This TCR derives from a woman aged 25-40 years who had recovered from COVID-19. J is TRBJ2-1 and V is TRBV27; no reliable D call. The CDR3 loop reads CASSSNNEQFF. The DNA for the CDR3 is TGTGCCAGCAGTTCCAACAATGAGCAGTTCTTC.